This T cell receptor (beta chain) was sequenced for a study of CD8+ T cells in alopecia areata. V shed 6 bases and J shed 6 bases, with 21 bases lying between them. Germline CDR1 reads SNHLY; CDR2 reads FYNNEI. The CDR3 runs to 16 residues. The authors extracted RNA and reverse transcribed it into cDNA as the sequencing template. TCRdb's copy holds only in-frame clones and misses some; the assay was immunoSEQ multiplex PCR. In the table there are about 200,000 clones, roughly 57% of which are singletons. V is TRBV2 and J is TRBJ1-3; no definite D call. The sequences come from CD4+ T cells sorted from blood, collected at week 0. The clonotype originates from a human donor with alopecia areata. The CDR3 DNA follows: TGTGCCAGCAGCCGGGGAACACCACCGCGTGAAAACACCATATATTTT. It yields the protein CASSRGTPPRENTIYF.